This note documents a single TCR beta chain sequence. The antigen is undetermined. This sample is part of a study of CD4 T cells in relation to SARS-CoV-2 and coronaviruses. Study information: After 10 days of antigen culture, PBMC TCR beta CDR3s were sequenced.

Unexposed donor CD4+ T cells date from about 2011-2018, before the COVID-19 pandemic. The cells were cultured for under 13 days before CD4+ T cells were isolated. Clones were sequenced by immunoSEQ multiplex PCR, and TCRdb holds only the in-frame ones, with some missing. The profile shows about 30,000 clones, 60% to 80% of them singletons. Germline V CDR1 and CDR2: SGHNT, YYREEE (reference sequence). V shed 4 bases, J shed 7 bases, and the junction held 11 bases outside the gene matches. This CDR3 contains 17 residues. Sequencing was done on a sample of CD4+ T cells from PBMCs, cultured in vitro. The receptor was isolated from a human donor in good health. The rearrangement uses TRBV5-4 and TRBJ2-5, with 15 bases aligning to TRBD2. The CDR3 region is CASSIGTSGGTKGTQYF. In DNA form, the CDR3 reads TGTGCCAGCAGCATCGGGACTAGCGGGGGGACTAAGGGGACCCAGTACTTC.